The 17 T cell receptor beta chains listed next were all sequenced from one sample in a study of CD8+ T cells in alopecia areata. Sequencing relied on a cDNA template that was reverse transcribed from extracted RNA. Repertoires were generated with immunoSEQ multiplex PCR, while TCRdb's copy carries only in-frame clones and drops some. The sample yields 270,000 or so clones, without any singletons. The authors sorted pooled cutaneous lymph node cells using CD4, CD8alpha, NKG2D, NKG2ACE and other markers. The sequenced sample consisted of CD4+ T cells sorted from a lymph node. Source of these receptors: a C3H/HeJ mouse with alopecia areata. Strain haplotype (MHC): H2-k.

Turning to this clone: Genes and germline come from the mouse. The missing CDR3 end, 4 residues past where the read stops, is filled in from the germline J gene. The same CDR3 can be traced to other DNA sequences in this sample. The rearrangement joins TRBV5 to TRBJ2-5; 8 positions match TRBD1. J was trimmed by 3 bases and V by 0 bases; bases with no gene match: 2. Germline CDR1 is LGHNA and CDR2 is YNLKQL (reference sequence). This CDR3 is built from 15 residues. The CDR3: CASSQDTGGQDTQYF. The sequenced CDR3 bases are TGTGCCAGCAGCCAAGACACAGGGGGTCAAGAC.

Points on this clone: The gene names given are mouse names. The read ends 4 residues before the CDR3 terminus; that terminus is restored from the germline J gene. Other DNA sequences in this sample translate to the same CDR3. This rearrangement joins TRBV13-3 to TRBJ1-1; 7 bases are shared with TRBD1. With 2 bases clipped from V and 3 bases from J, the junction kept 4 bases outside the gene matches. Germline V gene lookup returns CDR1 NNHDY and CDR2 SYVADS. The CDR3 covers 14 residues. Partial CDR3 DNA: TGTGCCAGCAGTGAAAGGGGGCGCGACACA. Amino acids: CASSERGRDT. Given in full, the CDR3 is CASSERGRDTEVFF.

Points on this clone: The germline and genes are mouse ones. The sequence runs out 4 residues before the end of the CDR3; the remainder is reconstructed from the germline J gene. V is TRBV1 and J is TRBJ1-1, with 8 bases matching TRBD1. This CDR3 region has 16 residues. The V gene's germline CDR1 is NSQYPW and CDR2 LRSPGD (reference sequence). With V trimmed by 1 base and J by 0 bases, 4 bases remained unmatched. CDR3 sequence reads: CTCSAGQGFANTEVFF. Incomplete CDR3 DNA: TGCACCTGCAGTGCAGGACAGGGGTTTGCAAACACA.

This clone was seen a handful of times. Gene names follow the mouse nomenclature. The read finishes 4 residues shy of the CDR3 end, and the germline J gene is used to complete it. Additional DNA sequences in this sample encode the identical CDR3. This rearrangement joins TRBV13-3 to TRBJ2-1, with D perhaps TRBD1 (5 bases). V was cut by 2 bases and J by 2 bases, with 5 bases left in between. The CDR3 spans 13 residues. Per the germline V gene, CDR1 is NNHDY and CDR2 is SYVADS. CDR3 DNA (partial): TGTGCCAGCAGTGACAGGGACTATGCT. Amino acids: CASSDRDYA. The complete CDR3 reads CASSDRDYAEQFF.

This clone turned up a few times. These gene names are mouse names. The read halts 4 residues ahead of the CDR3 end, with the missing end drawn from the germline J gene. The rearrangement joins TRBV13-1 to TRBJ2-7; TRBD1 is a possible D gene (6 bases). The germline CDR1 and CDR2 sequences are NSHNY and SYGAGN. This CDR3 spans 13 amino acids. The DNA read from the CDR3 is TGTGCCAGCAGTGAGCGGGACAAATAT. As protein: CASSERDKY. The whole CDR3 protein is CASSERDKYEQYF.

This clone has only a few counts. Genes here carry mouse names. The read terminates 4 residues before the CDR3 end, so the remaining end is supplied by the germline J gene. The chain uses TRBV19 and TRBJ1-1; weak D call: TRBD1 (6 bases). This CDR3 spans 14 amino acids. Per germline, CDR1 FNHDT and CDR2 SITEND (reference sequence). The CDR3 reads CASSIVSGTKEVFF. CDR3 DNA, as far as it was read: TGTGCCAGCAGTATAGTCTCCGGGACAAAA.

On this clone itself: Gene names and germline match the mouse. The CDR3 end falls 4 residues outside the read, so it is completed with the germline J gene. At the DNA level, this CDR3 is encoded by other sequences in the same sample as well. J is TRBJ2-5 and V is TRBV13-1; TRBD2 might be the D (6 bases). V lost 3 bases and J lost 3, with 8 bases in between. The CDR3 consists of 13 residues. Germline V lookup: CDR1 NSHNY, CDR2 SYGAGN. The sequenced part of the CDR3 DNA is TGTGCCAGCAGTGGGGGGGTTCAAGAC. Translation gives CASSGGVQD. The CDR3 as a whole reads CASSGGVQDTQYF.

Comment on this clone: Gene and germline names: mouse. The missing CDR3 end, 4 residues past where the read stops, is filled in from the germline J gene. This specimen includes other DNA sequences encoding the same CDR3. The genes are TRBV13-1 and TRBJ2-3, with a weak D call TRBD1 (6 bases). The CDR3 covers 13 residues. Germline CDR1 NSHNY, CDR2 SYGAGN. The CDR3 spells CASSDRGGETLYF. Partial CDR3 DNA: TGTGCCAGCAGTGATCGAGGGGGAGAA.

In the case of this clone: The gene names given are mouse names. The read finishes 4 residues shy of the CDR3 end, and the germline J gene is used to complete it. V and J are TRBV1 and TRBJ2-1; D possibly matches TRBD1 or TRBD2 (6 bases each). The CDR3 spans 13 residues. Germline CDR1 is NSQYPW and CDR2 is LRSPGD (reference sequence). Here the CDR3 reads CTCSAGGQAEQFF. CDR3 DNA (partial): TGCACCTGCAGTGCAGGGGGGCAGGCT.

Details on this clone: Any gene name here is a mouse gene name. From the germline J gene comes the end of the CDR3, since the read stops 4 residues before it. Other DNA sequences within the sample encode an identical CDR3. The V and J genes are TRBV5 and TRBJ2-5, with 9 bases aligning to TRBD2. CDR3 length equals 16 residues. Per the germline V gene, CDR1 is LGHNA and CDR2 is YNLKQL (reference sequence). Trimming took 0 bases from V and 2 from J; bases not matched to a gene: 3. CDR3 sequence reads: CASSQDPGLGQDTQYF. Partial CDR3 DNA: TGTGCCAGCAGCCAAGATCCGGGACTGGGCCAAGAC.

Comments on this clone: Mouse gene names and germline throughout. The CDR3 goes on 4 residues after the read ends, and that part is filled in from the germline J gene. The chain is built from TRBV13-3 and TRBJ2-2; 12 bases map to TRBD1. Germline CDR1 is NNHDY and CDR2 is SYVADS. The CDR3 is 17 amino acids. Trimming at V came to 4 bases and at J to 0 bases, leaving 4 bases not matched to a gene. The CDR3 sequence: CASSPGTGGTNTGQLYF. Partial CDR3 DNA: TGTGCCAGCAGTCCCGGGACAGGGGGCACAAACACCGGG.

Details on this clone: The germline and genes are mouse ones. Read coverage stops 4 residues before the CDR3 terminus; the germline J gene supplies the remainder. Other nucleotide sequences in the sample specify the same CDR3. This chain joins TRBV5 and TRBJ2-2; 8 bases are a match to TRBD2. The germline V gene encodes CDR1 LGHNA and CDR2 YNLKQL (reference sequence). This CDR3 is built from 15 residues. V lost 0 bases, J lost 5 bases, and 2 bases stayed unmatched. The CDR3 bases that were read are TGTGCCAGCAGCCAAGATGGGGGGGGGACCGGG. This encodes CASSQDGGGTG. In full, the CDR3 reads CASSQDGGGTGQLYF.

This clone has only a few counts. The genes and germline here are from mouse. The CDR3 extends 4 residues past the end of the read, so its final part is completed from the germline J gene. The rearrangement uses TRBV31 and TRBJ2-1, with 9 bases that match TRBD2. Germline CDR1 and CDR2: GKSSPN and SITVG. Trimming cost V 1 base and J 0 bases; bases outside gene matches: 4. This CDR3 contains 16 residues. CDR3 bases read: TGTGCCTGGAGTCCGCGGACTGGGGCTAACTATGCT. Amino acid sequence: CAWSPRTGANYA. The CDR3 in its entirety is CAWSPRTGANYAEQFF.

A word on this clone: The gene symbols are mouse symbols. The read ends 4 residues early relative to the CDR3; the germline J gene fills the gap. This chain links TRBV19 with TRBJ2-2, with unresolved D. V lost 1 base to trimming and J lost 0 bases, with 4 bases between them. The CDR3 runs to 14 residues. Germline-derived CDR1 and CDR2 are FNHDT and SITEND (reference sequence). The CDR3 spells CASSIQPNTGQLYF. The sequenced CDR3 bases are TGTGCCAGCAGTATACAGCCAAACACCGGG.

The sample holds many counts of this clone. Gene names follow the mouse nomenclature. Read coverage stops 4 residues before the CDR3 terminus; the germline J gene supplies the remainder. The same CDR3 arises from other DNA sequences in this sample as well. This chain links TRBV13-1 with TRBJ2-2, with D maybe TRBD2 (6 bases). The CDR3 is 15 residues long. V was trimmed by 3 bases and J by 0 bases, leaving 9 bases between them. The germline CDR1 and CDR2 sequences are NSHNY and SYGAGN. CDR3 sequence reads: CASSVGGANTGQLYF. CDR3 DNA, as far as it was read: TGTGCCAGCAGTGTTGGGGGAGCAAACACCGGG.

As to this clone: Mouse gene names apply. Coverage ceases 4 residues before the CDR3 finishes, and the germline J gene fills in the end. J is TRBJ2-1 and V is TRBV13-2; 7 positions agree with TRBD1. V dropped 9 bases and J dropped 3; count of bases not matched to a gene: 3. Germline V gives CDR1 NNHNN, CDR2 SYGAGS (reference sequence). The CDR3 consists of 12 residues. Here the CDR3 reads CAIRDSYAEQFF. The sequenced CDR3 bases are TGTGCCATCCGGGACAGCTATGCT.

Concerning this clone itself: All gene names here are mouse names. The CDR3 end lies 4 residues beyond the end of the read and is filled in from the germline J gene. This sequence joins TRBV14 and TRBJ2-3, with D possibly being TRBD1 (6 bases). Germline CDR1 reads SGHDT; CDR2 reads FRDEAV. The CDR3 is 16 residues long. V was clipped by 2 bases and J by 0 bases, with 13 bases between them. The CDR3 sequence is CASSLVGTNSAETLYF. CDR3 DNA, as far as it was read: TGTGCCAGCAGTTTGGTAGGGACAAATAGTGCAGAA.